This TCR beta chain derives from a study of a mutant IDH1 vaccine in newly diagnosed glioma (dated by TCRdb to the early 2020s). Study-level background: Eight vaccinations were administered to patients in weeks 1, 3, 5, 7, 11, 15, 19 and 23, corresponding to visits V03 through V10. The approximately 30 treated patients were roughly 62% male and 37.5% female, with a mean age of around 40 years. Peripheral blood was collected at six visits: V03 (baseline), V05, V07, V10, V12 and V13. Vaccination started 4-6 weeks after radiotherapy alone, or was given together with temozolomide cycles in the groups whose treatment included chemotherapy. Before enrollment, most patients had been given radiochemotherapy with temozolomide as standard therapy, while the rest had received either radiotherapy alone or temozolomide alone. Longitudinal TCRB deep sequencing was done for 25 treated patients, wherever samples were available for exploratory analyses.

What this sample's time point label stands for: week 23, last vaccination. Each vaccine dose, consisting of 300 ug of a 20-mer mutant IDH1 peptide in Montanide, was administered subcutaneously with topical imiquimod. Donors had newly diagnosed WHO grade 3 or 4 IDH1-mutant astrocytomas with loss of nuclear ATRX. The samples were drawn from NOA16, a multicentre, single-arm, open-label phase I trial in Germany that tested a mutant IDH1 peptide vaccine in humans for the first time. Genomic DNA for TCRB sequencing was extracted from EDTA blood using the DNeasy Blood and Tissue Kit. Concerning this clone: Its antigen is currently not known. No much larger clone exists at a distance of one base, and base qualities are not known.

The protocol used for the library was the immunoSEQ multiplex PCR assay. Rearranged TCR beta chain sequences were amplified using the hsTCRB Kit according to the manufacturer's protocol. Sequencing of TCRB libraries was carried out on an Illumina MiSeq. The paper's processing steps were these. Demultiplexing, trimming and gene mapping were performed with the kit vendor's proprietary platform. Here the immuneACCESS table is served through TCRdb, limited to in-frame sequences with V and J called. Missing clones are a known gap in these copies; in checked studies unresolved V genes cover under half, and the rest lacks a known reason. V, J and clone size derive from that table, while D and trimming were established from the DNA sequence. The sample table contains around 55,000 clones; only one count was recorded for roughly 80% of them. The top ten clones comprise 6.2% of the sample. General findings and caveats noted by the study authors: Availability determined which PBMC samples were chosen for TCRB deep sequencing. Vaccine-induced immune responses across multiple MHC alleles were detected in over 80% of patients. Pseudoprogression appeared unrelated to alterations in the top peripheral T cell clonotypes detected by TCRB sequencing. The authors noted that analyses of patient blood samples could not be reproduced because of sample limitations.

Counted from cysteine to phenylalanine, this CDR3 has 15 amino acids. Left in the record is the CDR3 DNA by itself, 45 bases read in frame from the first base. V is cut by 3 bases and J by 3 bases, and the space between the germline ends is 11 bases. The germline V gene encodes CDR1 SGHDN and CDR2 FVKESK. This receptor was obtained from a man aged 40-50 years with glioma. The sequencing here drew on PBMCs, taken from a glioma patient whose treatment included an IDH1 peptide vaccine. The rearrangement joined TRBV14 to TRBJ1-4; the D gene identity is not certain. The DNA is as follows: TGTGCCAGCAGCCAGAACGTACAACCTAATGAAAAACTGTTTTTT. The translation is CASSQNVQPNEKLFF.